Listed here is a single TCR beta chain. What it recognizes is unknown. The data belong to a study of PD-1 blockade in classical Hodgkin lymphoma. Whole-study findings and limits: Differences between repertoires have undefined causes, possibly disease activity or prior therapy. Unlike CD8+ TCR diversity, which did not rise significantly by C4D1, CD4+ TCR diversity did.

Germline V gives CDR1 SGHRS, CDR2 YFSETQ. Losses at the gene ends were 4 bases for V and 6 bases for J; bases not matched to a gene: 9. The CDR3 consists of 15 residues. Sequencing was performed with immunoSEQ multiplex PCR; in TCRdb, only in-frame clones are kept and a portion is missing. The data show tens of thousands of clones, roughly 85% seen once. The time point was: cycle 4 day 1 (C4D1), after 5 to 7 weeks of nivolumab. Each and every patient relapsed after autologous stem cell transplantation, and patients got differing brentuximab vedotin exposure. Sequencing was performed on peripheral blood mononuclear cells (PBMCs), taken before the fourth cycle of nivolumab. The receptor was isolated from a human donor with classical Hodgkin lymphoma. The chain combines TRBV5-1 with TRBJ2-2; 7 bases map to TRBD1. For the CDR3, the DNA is TGCGCCAGCAGCATCCGGACAGGTGGGGCCGGGGAGCTGTTTTTT. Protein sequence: CASSIRTGGAGELFF. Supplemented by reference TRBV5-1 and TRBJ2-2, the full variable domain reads KAGVTQTPRYLIKTRGQQVTLSCSPISGHRSVSWYQQTPGQGLQFLFEYFSETQRNKGNFPGRFSGRQFSNSRSEMNVSTLELGDSALYLCASSIRTGGAGELFFGEGSRLTVL.